This T cell receptor beta chain was identified in a study of blood T cell repertoires in COVID-19. Looking at the study overall: Specimens from acute and convalescent COVID-19 originated in the United States, Italy and Spain. PBMCs, B-cell-depleted T cells, or T cells provided the cDNA or gDNA that made up the material.

Deletions cut 5 bases from V and 1 base from J, with 15 bases between. CDR3 size: 16 residues. CDR1 and CDR2 (germline): SEHNR, FQNEAQ (reference sequence). As originally analysed: Estimation of nucleated cell counts relied on the amplification of reference gene primers. The table came from immunoSEQ multiplex PCR; TCRdb's copy has only in-frame clones and leaves some out. That table gives V, J and clone size, and the DNA gave D and trimming. Altogether approximately 200,000 clones are present, approximately 90% being singletons, with the ten largest covering roughly 2.9%. Sample: peripheral blood. This TCR came from a woman aged 25 to 39 with active or convalescent COVID-19. This chain links TRBV7-9 with TRBJ1-5; maybe TRBD1 (6 bases). CDR3 nucleotides: TGTGCCAGCAGCGTCACAGGGTCGGGCAGCAATCAGCCCCAGCATTTT. Translated, it gives CASSVTGSGSNQPQHF.